Listed below are T cell receptor beta chains from one sample, sequenced in a study of Graves' ophthalmopathy and Graves' hyperthyroidism. TCRdb re-derived calls from the multiplex PCR reads in MiXCR, one entry per CDR3 protein. Of about 420,000 distinct CDR3 sequences in the sample, around 21% were seen once. The sequencing input was peripheral blood. The origin of the receptors is a woman between 18 and 29 years old with stable Graves' hyperthyroidism. Both conserved end residues are part of each CDR3.

v_gene	j_gene	CDR3aa
TRBV12-3/TRBV12-4	TRBJ1-2	CASRRDPKTYTF
TRBV4-1	TRBJ2-2	CASSQTGSNTGELFF
TRBV5-1	TRBJ1-2	CASRAGQTYGYTF
TRBV5-1	TRBJ2-7	CASSGGQVGSYEQYF
TRBV27	TRBJ1-5	CASSPWTGHQPQHF
TRBV24-1	TRBJ1-2	CATRDRAAPGYTF
TRBV27	TRBJ2-7	CASSLSKLREQYF
TRBV28	TRBJ2-2	CASSLEATGELFF
TRBV6-5	TRBJ1-1	CASSYHQSVTEAFF
TRBV5-1	TRBJ1-1	CASAQQASNTEAFF
TRBV2	TRBJ2-6	CASSRLQSGANVLTF
TRBV12-3/TRBV12-4	TRBJ2-2	CASSFPGELFF
TRBV6-2/TRBV6-3	TRBJ2-7	CASSYFQTGESKFYEQYF
TRBV30	TRBJ2-7	CAWMPRASYEQYF
TRBV19	TRBJ1-3	CASSQWTQGNTIYF
TRBV6-5	TRBJ1-6	CASSPPGTENSPLHF
TRBV9	TRBJ2-7	CASSVDTAYEQYF
TRBV28	TRBJ2-6	CASSWGWSSGANVLTF
TRBV5-1	TRBJ2-7	CASSLGAGGPNEQYF
TRBV15	TRBJ1-3	CATSRVKGSGNTIYF
TRBV11-2	TRBJ1-2	CASSIEPGPRNYGYTF
TRBV28	TRBJ1-1	CASIPGTYELAEAFF
TRBV12-3/TRBV12-4	TRBJ2-7	CASSLGTVGDEQYF
TRBV7-8	TRBJ2-7	CASSLRRPSGRADEQYF
TRBV6-5	TRBJ1-1	CASSYLLGNTEAFF
TRBV19	TRBJ2-4	CASSVSGSLAKNIQYF
TRBV27	TRBJ1-6	CASSPRQENSPLHF
TRBV28	TRBJ2-7	CASSLFRGGTLEQYF
TRBV11-2	TRBJ2-2	CASSLVGTSGTGELFF
TRBV2	TRBJ2-5	CASRAGTSGIETQYF
TRBV20-1	TRBJ2-5	CSASTPYLRQGFETQYF
TRBV30	TRBJ2-7	CAWRAGTVYDEQYF
TRBV2	TRBJ1-2	CASTLRGGGYTF
TRBV20-1	TRBJ1-1	CSAREGAGGTSEAFF
TRBV19	TRBJ1-2	CASSARQDLYGYTF
TRBV28	TRBJ1-1	CASSTSLNTEAFF
TRBV29-1	TRBJ1-5	CSGGGVGQPQHF
TRBV20-1	TRBJ2-5	CSAGGGRPETQYF
TRBV11-2	TRBJ2-5	CASSLEFSETQYF
TRBV7-8	TRBJ1-5	CASSLLGKQPQHF
TRBV15	TRBJ2-7	CATSRNRATSSYEQYF
TRBV12-3/TRBV12-4	TRBJ2-3	CASSYRGAGKDTQYF
TRBV27	TRBJ2-7	CASSLLGDWQNHEQYF
TRBV5-1	TRBJ2-3	CASSLGNEADTQYF
TRBV6-2/TRBV6-3	TRBJ2-7	CASSYPRTAYSYEQYF
TRBV28	TRBJ1-1	CASSRDWANTEAFF